This entry concerns a single TCR beta chain. Antigen specificity is unknown. The time point here: patch test 3, about 24 weeks after DPC sensitization. The treatment here: therapeutic diphenylcyclopropenone sensitization with weekly scalp DPC. This sample stems from a study of human T cells and chemical hapten exposure. From germline, CDR1 is MGHDK and CDR2 SYGVNS. V was clipped by 3 bases and J by 11 bases, with 13 bases between them. The CDR3 runs 12 residues. As originally analysed: Counts of TCRs in each sample centred on a median of around 99,000 and extended from roughly 25,000 to 750,000. TCRdb reprocessed the RACE reads with MiXCR, giving one entry per CDR3 protein. The authors' filters were not applied to this entry. The table records under 200,000 distinct CDR3 sequences, approximately 30% of them present only once. General study findings and limits: TCRs at high frequency, those above 1 in 1000, did not change with DPC sensitization.

The sequence derives from a woman between 18 and 29 years old with alopecia areata. Some clones in this sample may be carry-over from other donors' samples. The specimen comprised whole blood, sampled in connection with sensitization to the hapten diphenylcyclopropenone (DPC). The rearrangement joins TRBV25-1 to TRBJ1-1; D unclear. Here the CDR3 reads CASSDRRLGAFF. The CDR3 DNA reads as TGTGCCAGCAGTGATCGCAGGTTGGGGGCTTTCTTT. Full variable domain (remainder filled in from reference TRBV25-1 and TRBJ1-1): EADIYQTPRYLVIGTGKKITLECSQTMGHDKMYWYQQDPGMELHLIHYSYGVNSTEKGDLSSESTVSRIRTEHFPLTLESARPSHTSQYLCASSDRRLGAFFGQGTRLTVV.